This is a list of T cell receptor beta chains from one sample in a study of blood T cell repertoires in COVID-19. Libraries were prepared by immunoSEQ multiplex PCR; TCRdb keeps only in-frame clonotypes and omits some of them. The sample carries over 200,000 clones, about 91% recorded once. The sequenced sample was PBMCs or T cells enriched from blood (not recorded which). These receptors all come from a woman aged 40 to 49 with acute COVID-19. Both conserved end residues are part of each CDR3. Fields, in order: J gene, clone size, D gene, V gene, CDR3 DNA, CDR3 protein. D genes are given only for firm matches. Not every row has a clone size; where given, it reads once, few, many or a size class.

>TRBJ2-1|.|.|TRBV9
TGTGCCAGCAGCGCCCCCAGGGGACAATCCTACAATGAGCAGTTCTTC
CASSAPRGQSYNEQFF
>TRBJ2-1|.|TRBD2|TRBV4-3
TGCGCCAGCAGCCAACTAGCGGGAGTTGGCAATGAGCAGTTCTTC
CASSQLAGVGNEQFF
>TRBJ1-5|once|TRBD1|TRBV29-1
TGCAGCGTCAGGACAGGGGGTAGCAGCAATCAGCCCCAGCATTTT
CSVRTGGSSNQPQHF
>TRBJ1-2|.|TRBD1|TRBV27
TGTGCCAGCAGTAGGACAGGGGGTGTAGGCTACACCTTC
CASSRTGGVGYTF
>TRBJ1-3|.|.|TRBV6-1
TGTGCCAGCAGTGAATCAGGCAGCCGAAACACCATATATTTT
CASSESGSRNTIYF
>TRBJ2-3|many|.|TRBV10-1
TGCGCCAGCAGTGAGTCTCCGTCGGGGGGCGGCACAGATACGCAGTATTTT
CASSESPSGGGTDTQYF
>TRBJ1-1|.|.|TRBV7-8
TGTGCCAGCAGCCAGGTTTGGGGCACCACTGAAGCTTTCTTT
CASSQVWGTTEAFF
>TRBJ2-5|.|TRBD2|TRBV29-1
TGCAGCGCCACGGGGGGAGGAGAGACCCAGTACTTC
CSATGGGETQYF
>TRBJ2-2|.|TRBD2|TRBV7-2
TGTGCCAGCAGCCCCGGGATAGCGGGGAAATACACCGGGGAGCTGTTTTTT
CASSPGIAGKYTGELFF
>TRBJ1-1|few|.|TRBV12-3/TRBV12-4
TGTGCCAGCAGCGGGTACACTGAAGCTTTCTTT
CASSGYTEAFF
>TRBJ2-3|.|.|TRBV6-2/TRBV6-3
TGTGCCAGCAGTCTAGATTATTTGATGGGGCAGTATTTT
CASSLDYLMGQYF
>TRBJ1-5|.|.|TRBV7-9
TGTGCCAGCAGCAAGACAGCGTCCCAGGAGCCCCAGCATTTT
CASSKTASQEPQHF
>TRBJ1-3|.|TRBD1|TRBV9
TGTGCCAGCAGCGCCCTGGGGACAGCTGTTTCTGGAAACACCATATATTTT
CASSALGTAVSGNTIYF
>TRBJ1-4|.|TRBD1|TRBV24-1
TGTGCCACCAGTCGAGCAGGGGGCGAAAAACTGTTTTTT
CATSRAGGEKLFF
>TRBJ1-5|.|.|TRBV10-3
TGTGCCATCAGCGACACTCTCCGGGGAGGCAATCAGCCCCAGCATTTT
CAISDTLRGGNQPQHF
>TRBJ1-2|.|.|TRBV5-1
TGCGCCAGCAGCTTAGAGGGAGAGCGGGGCTACACCTTC
CASSLEGERGYTF
>TRBJ1-1|.|TRBD1|TRBV27
TGTGCCAGCAGGGGTATAGGACAGGGGAGCCGGGCTTTCTTT
CASRGIGQGSRAFF
>TRBJ2-3|.|TRBD1|TRBV30
TGTGCCTGGAGTATGGGACAGGGGTGGCGAGATACGCAGTATTTT
CAWSMGQGWRDTQYF
>TRBJ2-5|.|.|TRBV3-1/TRBV3-2
TGTGCCAGCAGCCAAGAACGCCAGGAGACCCAGTACTTC
CASSQERQETQYF
>TRBJ2-3|.|TRBD2|TRBV4-1
TGCGCCAGCAGCCAAGATCCCCCTAGCGGACGCACAGATACGCAGTATTTT
CASSQDPPSGRTDTQYF
>TRBJ1-2|.|.|TRBV2
TGTGCCAGCAGTCCAGACAGCTACTATGGCTACACCTTC
CASSPDSYYGYTF
>TRBJ1-1|.|TRBD1|TRBV18
TGTGCCAGCGACCAGGGGGGTGAAGCTTTCTTT
CASDQGGEAFF
>TRBJ1-6|.|.|TRBV5-1
TGCGCCAGCAGCCGGGGGAGCTCCTATAATTCACCCCTCCACTTT
CASSRGSSYNSPLHF
>TRBJ1-2|.|.|TRBV2
TGTGCCAGCAGTGTGATGGGAGCTAACTATGGCTACACCTTC
CASSVMGANYGYTF
>TRBJ1-6|.|TRBD1|TRBV30
TGTGCCTGGAGTCGGGACAGGGGAATTGTTAATTCACCCCTCCACTTT
CAWSRDRGIVNSPLHF
>TRBJ2-1|.|TRBD2|TRBV9
TGTGCCAGCAGCCAGACTAGCGGGAGTAATGAGCAGTTCTTC
CASSQTSGSNEQFF
>TRBJ2-2|.|.|TRBV10-2
TGCGCCAGCAGAGAAGGGGGGGGAACCGGGGAGCTGTTTTTT
CASREGGGTGELFF
>TRBJ1-3|.|.|TRBV7-9
TGTGCCAGCAACTTAGACAGTAATGGAAACACCATATATTTT
CASNLDSNGNTIYF
>TRBJ2-1|.|TRBD2|TRBV27
TGTGCCAGCAGATGGACTAGCGGGATCAATGAGCAGTTCTTC
CASRWTSGINEQFF
>TRBJ2-7|.|TRBD1|TRBV5-1
TGCGCCAGCAGCTTACCGGGACAGGGGTACGAGCAGTACTTC
CASSLPGQGYEQYF
>TRBJ2-1|.|.|TRBV4-3
TGCGCCAGCAGCCAGAAAGCCACCCCGAACGGTGAGCAGTTCTTC
CASSQKATPNGEQFF
>TRBJ2-3|.|TRBD1|TRBV5-1
TGCGCCAGCAGCGGGTTGGGACAGGCCGGAGATACGCAGTATTTT
CASSGLGQAGDTQYF
>TRBJ1-2|.|.|TRBV7-2
TGTGCCAGCAGCGCGGCCAAGCTGTATGGCTACACCTTC
CASSAAKLYGYTF
>TRBJ2-5|.|TRBD1|TRBV30
TGTGCCTGGAGTGTAACAGGGGCCCAATCGACCCAGTACTTC
CAWSVTGAQSTQYF
>TRBJ1-5|.|TRBD1|TRBV24-1
TGTGCCACGACACAGGGGAGCAATCAGCCCCAGCATTTT
CATTQGSNQPQHF
>TRBJ2-2|few|TRBD1|TRBV5-1
TGCGCCAGCAGCTTGGGACAGGGGAACACCGGGGAGCTGTTTTTT
CASSLGQGNTGELFF
>TRBJ1-4|.|.|TRBV5-1
TGCGCCAGCAGCTTGGTCCCAGCCAGGGGCGAAAAACTGTTTTTT
CASSLVPARGEKLFF
>TRBJ1-4|.|TRBD1|TRBV5-8
TGTGCCAGCAGCTCAAGACAGGGGAGGGAAAAACTGTTTTTT
CASSSRQGREKLFF
>TRBJ1-1|.|TRBD1|TRBV5-1
TGCGCCAGCAGCTTGGCCGGGACAGGGATTACTGAAGCTTTCTTT
CASSLAGTGITEAFF
>TRBJ1-2|.|.|TRBV3-1/TRBV3-2
TGTGCCAGCAGCCAGGGGGACTCCTTTGTCGGCTACACCTTC
CASSQGDSFVGYTF
>TRBJ2-1|.|.|TRBV24-1
TGTGCCACCAGTGACCAGGCGGGGGCCGATGAGCAGTTCTTC
CATSDQAGADEQFF
>TRBJ1-5|.|TRBD1|TRBV2
TGTGCCACCCGGGACAGTAATCAGCCCCAGCATTTT
CATRDSNQPQHF
>TRBJ2-1|.|.|TRBV2
TGTGCCAGCAGTGAACTAGCTCGCAATGAGCAGTTCTTC
CASSELARNEQFF
>TRBJ2-3|.|.|TRBV19
TGTGCCAGTAGTATAGCGGGAGCGGGCGCAGATACGCAGTATTTT
CASSIAGAGADTQYF
>TRBJ2-1|.|TRBD2|TRBV4-3
TGCGCCAGCAGCCCAAACCCTGGACTAGCGGGAGGGATGGACAATGAGCAGTTCTTC
CASSPNPGLAGGMDNEQFF
>TRBJ2-5|.|.|TRBV5-4
TGTGCCAGCAGCGCGAGCGTTTTGGGGGCGACCCAGTACTTC
CASSASVLGATQYF
>TRBJ2-4|.|.|TRBV5-6
TGTGCCAGCAGCTTGATACAGGGTGATAAAAACATTCAGTACTTC
CASSLIQGDKNIQYF
>TRBJ1-2|.|.|TRBV4-3
TGCGCCAGCAGCCAAGAGGAGGGCCGAACCCATGGCTACACCTTC
CASSQEEGRTHGYTF
>TRBJ2-7|.|TRBD1|TRBV5-4
TGTGCCAGCAGCCCTAGACAGGGGGGGATCTCAGAGCAGTACTTC
CASSPRQGGISEQYF
>TRBJ1-6|.|.|TRBV21-1
TGTGCCAGCAGCAAACTCTCAGGCTACCGCTATAATTCACCCCTCCACTTT
CASSKLSGYRYNSPLHF
>TRBJ2-7|few|TRBD1|TRBV30
TGTGCCTGGAGGAGAGGACAGGGGGCCTACGAGCAGTACTTC
CAWRRGQGAYEQYF
>TRBJ2-1|once|.|TRBV6-6
TGTGCCAGCAGTTACTCGCTAGACAATGAGCAGTTCTTC
CASSYSLDNEQFF
>TRBJ1-6|.|.|TRBV14
TGTGCCAGCAGCCAATTAGGGGGGGGGAATTCACCCCTCCACTTT
CASSQLGGGNSPLHF
>TRBJ2-1|.|.|TRBV3-1/TRBV3-2
TGTGCCAGCAGCCAAGCAGGGTTATCCTACAATGAGCAGTTCTTC
CASSQAGLSYNEQFF
>TRBJ2-5|.|TRBD2|TRBV4-2
TGTGCCAGCAGAACTAGCGGGGGGGCCAGGGTTGAAGAGACCCAGTACTTC
CASRTSGGARVEETQYF
>TRBJ1-6|.|TRBD1|TRBV4-2
TGTGCCAGCAGCCAAGATGGTAGGCAGGGGGCCTCTTCACCCCTCCACTTT
CASSQDGRQGASSPLHF
>TRBJ1-5|once|TRBD1|TRBV19
TGTGCCAGTAGCGAAACAGGGGGCACGGGTCAGCCCCAGCATTTT
CASSETGGTGQPQHF